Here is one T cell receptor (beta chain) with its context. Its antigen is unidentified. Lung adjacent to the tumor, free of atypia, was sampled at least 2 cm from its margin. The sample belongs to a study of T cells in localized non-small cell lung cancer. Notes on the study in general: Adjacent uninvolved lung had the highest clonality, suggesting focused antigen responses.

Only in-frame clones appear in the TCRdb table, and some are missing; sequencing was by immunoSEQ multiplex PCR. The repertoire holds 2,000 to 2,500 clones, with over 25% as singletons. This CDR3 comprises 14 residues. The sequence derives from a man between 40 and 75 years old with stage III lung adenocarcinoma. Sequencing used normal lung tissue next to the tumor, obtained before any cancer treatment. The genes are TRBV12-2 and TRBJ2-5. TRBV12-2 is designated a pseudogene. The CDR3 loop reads CAIKGWGARETQYF. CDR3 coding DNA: TGTGCCATCAAAGGTTGGGGGGCGCGAGAGACCCAGTACTTC.